The source of this T cell receptor (beta chain) is a study of T cells in Graves' hyperthyroidism and ophthalmopathy. Template material for amplifying TCR beta CDR3 regions consisted of RNA transcripts. TCR CDR3 regions were first amplified by RT-PCR with HTBI primers. In TCRdb, the multiplex PCR reads were re-called with MiXCR into one record per CDR3 protein. The sample has 250,000 to 350,000 distinct CDR3 sequences; around 22% are singletons. Germline CDR1 reads SGHNT; CDR2 reads YENEEA. Losses at the gene ends were 2 bases for V and 0 bases for J; bases not matched to a gene: 4. The CDR3 totals 16 residues. Diagnosis rested on symptoms, serum thyroxine and TRAb, thyroid ultrasound, and orbital computed tomography. This clonotype was picked up many times.

This chain connects TRBV11-3 to TRBJ2-1, with 7 bases matching TRBD1. This receptor was taken from a man aged 25-45 years with Graves' ophthalmopathy. Sequenced: blood. CDR3 nucleotide sequence: TGTGCCAGCAGCTTAATGGGACAGTTCTCCTACAATGAGCAGTTCTTC. Translation gives CASSLMGQFSYNEQFF. Full variable domain (rest looked up from reference TRBV11-3 and TRBJ2-1): EAGVVQSPRYKIIEKKQPVAFWCNPISGHNTLYWYLQNLGQGPELLIRYENEEAVDDSQLPKDRFSAERLKGVDSTLKIQPAELGDSAVYLCASSLMGQFSYNEQFFGPGTRLTVL.